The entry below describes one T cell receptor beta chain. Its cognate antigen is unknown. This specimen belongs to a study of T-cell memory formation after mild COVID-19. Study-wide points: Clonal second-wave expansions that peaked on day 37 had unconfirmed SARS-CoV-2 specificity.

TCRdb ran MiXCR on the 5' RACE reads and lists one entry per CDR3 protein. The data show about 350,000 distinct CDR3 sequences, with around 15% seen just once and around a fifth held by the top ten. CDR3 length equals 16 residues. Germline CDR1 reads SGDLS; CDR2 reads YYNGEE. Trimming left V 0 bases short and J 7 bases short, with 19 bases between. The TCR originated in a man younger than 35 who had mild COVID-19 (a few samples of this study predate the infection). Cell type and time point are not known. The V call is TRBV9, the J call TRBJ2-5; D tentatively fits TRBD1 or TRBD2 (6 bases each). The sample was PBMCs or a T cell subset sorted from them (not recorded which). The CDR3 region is CASSVDQGPPGGTQYF. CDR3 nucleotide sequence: TGTGCCAGCAGCGTAGATCAGGGGCCGCCCGGGGGGACCCAGTACTTC.